This T cell receptor beta chain emerged from a study of blood T cells in healthy people across ages. The authors ran a second PCR of about 6 to 11 cycles using a sample-barcoded 5' primer and a J-beta primer mix. Via MiXCR, TCRdb re-called the 5' RACE reads, giving one row per CDR3 protein. This repertoire shows more than 800,000 distinct CDR3 sequences, 40% to 45% found once; its top ten account for under 20%. For this clonotype: Its antigen is still unknown.

General study findings and limits: Higher naive T cell percentage went strongly together with higher TCR beta diversity.

From germline, CDR1 is DFQATT and CDR2 SNEGSKA (reference sequence). Trimming removed 0 bases at V and 7 bases at J, with 9 bases between. The CDR3 extends over 12 amino acids. This receptor was taken from a woman aged 60-75 years in good health. The chain combines TRBV20-1 with TRBJ1-2, with D unclear. Sequencing input: blood. The CDR3 loop is CSARDGQAGYTF. Here the CDR3 DNA reads TGCAGTGCTAGAGATGGGCAGGCTGGCTACACCTTC.